This is a list of T cell receptor beta chains from one sample in a study of blood T cell repertoires in COVID-19. Method: immunoSEQ multiplex PCR; TCRdb's copy keeps in-frame clones and lacks some. This table has 190,000 or so clones, around four fifths appearing once. The source material was peripheral blood. The receptors stem from a man aged 60 to 69 with COVID-19, enrolled during active disease. Both conserved end residues are part of each CDR3. The D gene is left open where the match is weak. Rows give clone size only sometimes, using once, few, many, or a class for an expanded clone.

TRBV6-5,TRBJ2-2,-,-,CASSWALTGELFF,TGTGCCAGCAGTTGGGCCCTGACCGGGGAGCTGTTTTTT
TRBV28,TRBJ2-2,-,TRBD1,CASRLQGSGELFF,TGTGCCAGCAGATTACAGGGGTCCGGGGAGCTGTTTTTT
TRBV11-2,TRBJ1-4,-,TRBD1,CASSPGTGTTNEKLFF,TGTGCCAGCAGCCCGGGGACAGGAACAACTAATGAAAAACTGTTTTTT
TRBV19,TRBJ1-2,-,TRBD1,CASSIEGQGNGYTF,TGTGCCAGTAGTATAGAGGGACAGGGGAATGGCTACACCTTC
TRBV12-3/TRBV12-4,TRBJ2-1,-,TRBD1,CASSNRGFLEQFF,TGTGCCAGCAGCAACAGGGGGTTTCTCGAGCAGTTCTTC
TRBV6-6,TRBJ1-3,-,TRBD1,CASSRTGFSGNTIYF,TGTGCCAGCAGTCGGACAGGATTCTCTGGAAACACCATATATTTT
TRBV7-9,TRBJ2-1,-,TRBD1,CASSWLNRDRQNRNEQFF,TGTGCCAGCAGTTGGCTTAACAGGGACAGGCAGAATCGCAATGAGCAGTTCTTC
TRBV19,TRBJ2-2,-,-,CASSRVWNTGELFF,TGTGCCAGTAGTCGGGTCTGGAACACCGGGGAGCTGTTTTTT
TRBV5-1,TRBJ2-5,once,-,CASSRGDVQETQYF,TGCGCCAGCAGCAGGGGCGATGTCCAAGAGACCCAGTACTTC
TRBV5-5,TRBJ2-2,-,-,CASSPQGGRNTGELFF,TGTGCCAGCAGCCCCCAAGGGGGACGGAACACCGGGGAGCTGTTTTTT
TRBV18,TRBJ2-3,-,TRBD1,CASSPGSTGVTDTQYF,TGTGCCAGCTCACCAGGTTCGACAGGGGTCACAGATACGCAGTATTTT
TRBV28,TRBJ1-5,-,-,CASRAPGGSNQPQHF,TGTGCCAGCAGGGCCCCGGGAGGTAGCAATCAGCCCCAGCATTTT
TRBV28,TRBJ2-6,-,-,CASRLTPRISGANVLTF,TGTGCCAGCAGGCTTACGCCCAGGATCTCTGGGGCCAACGTCCTGACTTTC
TRBV27,TRBJ2-7,-,-,CASSPGHSYEQYF,TGTGCCAGCAGTCCGGGACACTCCTACGAGCAGTACTTC
TRBV7-9,TRBJ2-7,-,-,CASSLGLVVRGDEQYF,TGTGCCAGCAGCTTAGGGCTCGTCGTCAGGGGTGACGAGCAGTACTTC
TRBV5-4,TRBJ1-2,-,TRBD1,CASSPGQGTTNYGYTF,TGTGCCAGCAGCCCGGGACAGGGGACTACTAACTATGGCTACACCTTC
TRBV6-1,TRBJ2-5,once,-,CASSEQKETQYF,TGTGCCAGCAGTGAACAGAAAGAGACCCAGTACTTC
TRBV9,TRBJ1-4,-,-,CASSVSPGEGTKLFF,TGTGCCAGCAGCGTATCCCCAGGGGAGGGTACAAAACTGTTTTTT
TRBV5-6,TRBJ2-1,-,TRBD2,CASTPGGRGDNEQFF,TGTGCCAGCACCCCTGGCGGGAGGGGGGACAATGAGCAGTTCTTC
TRBV6-1,TRBJ2-2,-,-,CASSDGGSNTGELFF,TGTGCCAGCAGTGATGGGGGCTCGAACACCGGGGAGCTGTTTTTT
TRBV6-5,TRBJ1-4,once,TRBD1,CVSRGDRPNEKLFF,TGTGTCAGCAGGGGGGACAGGCCTAATGAAAAACTGTTTTTT
TRBV6-1,TRBJ2-7,-,-,CASSAAPSGSIYEQYF,TGTGCCAGCAGTGCGGCTCCTTCGGGGTCGATCTACGAGCAGTACTTC
TRBV30,TRBJ1-2,-,-,CAWGVRGGNYGYTF,TGTGCCTGGGGTGTGAGGGGAGGAAACTATGGCTACACCTTC
TRBV5-8,TRBJ1-2,-,-,CASSEFVGLTNYGYTF,TGTGCCAGCAGCGAATTTGTCGGGTTGACCAACTATGGCTACACCTTC
TRBV28,TRBJ1-3,-,-,CASSPYILSGNTIYF,TGTGCCAGCAGTCCTTACATCCTCTCTGGAAACACCATATATTTT
TRBV29-1,TRBJ1-1,-,-,CSVHMMRARNTEAFF,TGCAGCGTCCACATGATGAGGGCCCGGAACACTGAAGCTTTCTTT
TRBV5-1,TRBJ1-3,few,-,CASSLDRPGNTIYF,TGCGCCAGCAGCTTGGACAGGCCTGGAAACACCATATATTTT
TRBV20-1,TRBJ1-5,few,-,CSASSGVSRQPQHF,TGCAGTGCTAGTAGCGGGGTGTCCAGGCAGCCCCAGCATTTT
TRBV10-3,TRBJ1-1,-,TRBD1,CAISAGTGGMNTEAFF,TGTGCCATCAGTGCCGGGACAGGGGGGATGAACACTGAAGCTTTCTTT
TRBV28,TRBJ1-1,-,-,CASSSDSRAFF,TGTGCCAGCAGTTCCGACAGTAGGGCTTTCTTT
TRBV28,TRBJ1-2,-,-,CASSPLGEGYGYTF,TGTGCCAGCAGTCCCCTGGGGGAGGGCTATGGCTACACCTTC
TRBV29-1,TRBJ1-2,once,TRBD1,CSVGTGYGYTF,TGCAGCGTTGGGACAGGGTACGGCTACACCTTC
TRBV18,TRBJ1-6,few,-,CASSPQGGSRSPLHF,TGTGCCAGCTCACCGCAGGGAGGTTCGAGGTCACCCCTCCACTTT
TRBV28,TRBJ1-5,-,TRBD1,CASRQGNQPQHF,TGTGCCAGCCGACAGGGAAACCAGCCCCAGCATTTT
TRBV2,TRBJ1-6,once,TRBD1,CASSQGEHSPLHF,TGTGCCAGCAGCCAGGGGGAACACTCACCCCTCCACTTT
TRBV12-3/TRBV12-4,TRBJ2-1,-,-,CASSTDSNEQFF,TGTGCCAGCAGTACGGACAGCAATGAGCAGTTCTTC
TRBV6-5,TRBJ2-2,-,TRBD2,CASSYPSGSGAGELFF,TGTGCCAGCAGTTATCCCAGCGGGAGTGGAGCCGGGGAGCTGTTTTTT
TRBV27,TRBJ2-7,-,TRBD1,CARVQGASEQYF,TGTGCCCGGGTGCAGGGGGCGTCCGAGCAGTACTTC
TRBV4-2,TRBJ2-1,-,TRBD2,CASSQEGRLAGDEQFF,TGTGCCAGCAGCCAAGAAGGTCGGCTAGCGGGAGATGAGCAGTTCTTC
TRBV7-8,TRBJ1-3,-,-,CASSPHGGISGNTIYF,TGTGCCAGCAGCCCCCATGGGGGCATCTCTGGAAACACCATATATTTT
TRBV3-1/TRBV3-2,TRBJ2-2,-,TRBD1,CASSLGTGNTGELFF,TGTGCCAGCAGCCTTGGGACAGGCAACACCGGGGAGCTGTTTTTT
TRBV12-3/TRBV12-4,TRBJ1-1,-,TRBD1,CASSTSTGTEAFF,TGTGCCAGCAGTACCTCGACAGGGACTGAAGCTTTCTTT
TRBV19,TRBJ2-4,-,TRBD1,CASRLTGTKNIQYF,TGTGCCAGTAGGCTGACAGGGACCAAAAACATTCAGTACTTC
TRBV12-5,TRBJ2-5,-,TRBD2,CASGPGTSGKETQYF,TGTGCTAGTGGCCCCGGGACTAGCGGGAAAGAGACCCAGTACTTC
TRBV2,TRBJ2-7,-,-,CASSELPQGYEQYF,TGTGCCAGCAGTGAACTCCCCCAGGGCTACGAGCAGTACTTC
TRBV11-2,TRBJ2-7,-,-,CASSLARSSHEQYF,TGTGCCAGCAGCTTAGCAAGGAGCTCCCACGAGCAGTACTTC
TRBV2,TRBJ1-4,few,-,CASKTPGANEKLFF,TGTGCCAGCAAGACACCCGGGGCTAATGAAAAACTGTTTTTT
TRBV18,TRBJ1-6,-,-,CASSLESSYNSPLHF,TGTGCCAGCTCATTAGAAAGCTCCTATAATTCACCCCTCCACTTT
TRBV2,TRBJ1-1,-,-,CASSAAGGTEAFF,TGTGCCAGCAGTGCGGCGGGAGGTACTGAAGCTTTCTTT
TRBV3-1/TRBV3-2,TRBJ2-2,-,-,CASSQASQRASGELFF,TGTGCCAGCAGCCAAGCTAGCCAGCGGGCTAGCGGGGAGCTGTTTTTT
TRBV11-2,TRBJ2-1,-,TRBD2,CASSLGRGLAVLYNEQFF,TGTGCCAGCAGCTTAGGGCGGGGACTAGCGGTCCTCTACAATGAGCAGTTCTTC
TRBV28,TRBJ2-7,few,TRBD1,CASSQPGTGEQYF,TGTGCCAGCAGCCAACCGGGGACAGGCGAGCAGTACTTC
TRBV6-5,TRBJ1-6,-,-,CASDSYNSPLHF,TGTGCCAGCGACAGCTACAATTCACCCCTCCACTTT